Listed here is a single TCR beta chain. In the authors' methods: Estimation of nucleated cell counts was performed using reference gene primer amplification. Assay: immunoSEQ multiplex PCR; the TCRdb copy retains only in-frame clones and omits some. That table supplies the V and J calls and clone size; D and trimming were determined from the DNA. The repertoire holds about 75,000 clones, 75% to 90% seen once, with around 2.6% in the top ten. Germline CDR1 and CDR2: LGHNA and YSLEER. The trim removed 4 bases at V and 1 base at J, leaving 2 bases unmatched. This CDR3 region has 16 residues. This record belongs to a study of blood T cell repertoires in COVID-19. Overall study: Samples representing acute and convalescent COVID-19 were sourced from the United States, Italy and Spain. PBMCs, B-cell-depleted T cells, or T cells provided the cDNA or gDNA that made up the material.

The sequence came from a human donor in a cohort sampled during active COVID-19. The sample comprised peripheral blood. This chain uses TRBV4-3 with TRBJ2-5, with 14 bases lining up with TRBD2. Here the CDR3 DNA reads TGCGCCAGCAGCCTGGGACTAGCGGGGGCCCAAGAGACCCAGTACTTC. This sequence encodes CASSLGLAGAQETQYF.